One sample yielded the 15 T cell receptor beta chains listed below, sequenced in a study of early T cells in non-severe SARS-CoV-2 infection. A single record per CDR3 protein comes from TCRdb applying MiXCR to the 5' RACE reads. The sample consists of some 98,000 distinct CDR3 sequences, 9.5% to 11% of them appearing once. Sequencing was performed on whole blood. These receptors were taken from an adult who was a healthcare worker with PCR-confirmed SARS-CoV-2 infection or an uninfected control (not recorded which).

The V and J genes are TRBV2 and TRBJ2-7; D could derive from TRBD1 or TRBD2 (7 bases each). Germline CDR1 SNHLY, CDR2 FYNNEI. The CDR3 covers 14 residues. V was clipped by 10 bases and J by 2 bases, with 18 bases between them. The CDR3, as DNA: TGTGCCAAAAGCGGGACAGCCAACGCCTACGAGCAGTACTTC. It encodes CAKSGTANAYEQYF. Full variable domain (missing parts from reference TRBV2 and TRBJ2-7): EPEVTQTPSHQVTQMGQEVILRCVPISNHLYFYWYRQILGQKVEFLVSFYNNEISEKSEIFDDQFSVERPDGSNFTLKIRSTKLEDSAMYFCAKSGTANAYEQYFGPGTRLTVT.

This clonotype showed up many times. The J gene is TRBJ1-1, the V gene TRBV24-1; 8 nucleotides align to TRBD1. This CDR3 is built from 14 residues. Germline-derived CDR1 and CDR2 are KGHDR and SFDVKD. V shed 7 bases, J shed 3 bases, and the junction held 6 bases outside the gene matches. DNA for the CDR3: TGTGCCACCAGGGACAGGGTTAGGTACACTGAAGCTTTCTTT. It yields the protein CATRDRVRYTEAFF.

The chain uses TRBV24-1 and TRBJ2-2, with TRBD1 as a possible D gene (5 bases). CDR1 KGHDR and CDR2 SFDVKD come from the germline V gene. Trimming took off 3 bases at V and 4 bases at J, with 8 bases between the two ends. This CDR3 region has 14 residues. The CDR3 is CATSDPGFTGELFF. CDR3 nucleotides: TGTGCCACCAGTGATCCAGGGTTCACCGGGGAGCTGTTTTTT.

This clonotype was counted ten times or more. This rearrangement joins TRBV30 to TRBJ2-5; tentative D call: TRBD1 (5 bases). V was cut by 5 bases and J by 7 bases, with 14 bases left in between. Germline assignment: CDR1 GTSNPN and CDR2 SVGIG (reference sequence). The CDR3 is made up of 12 amino acids. In DNA form, the CDR3 reads TGTGCCTGGGGGGCCCTGCGCTCGACCCAGTACTTC. Translated, it gives CAWGALRSTQYF.

The chain recombines TRBV7-2 with TRBJ2-1; unclear D gene. Germline assignment: CDR1 SGHTA and CDR2 FQGNSA. The CDR3 is made up of 10 amino acids. The V end was cut by 3 bases, the J end by 10 bases, with 4 bases between. CDR3 protein: CASSLGEQFF. CDR3 sequence (DNA): TGTGCCAGCAGCTTGGGGGAGCAGTTCTTC.

The J gene is TRBJ2-3, the V gene TRBV28, with D perhaps TRBD2 (6 bases). This CDR3 is 23 amino acids long. Germline V lookup: CDR1 MDHEN, CDR2 SYDVKM. The V end lost 3 bases, the J end lost 5 bases, and 39 bases lay between the germline ends. CDR3 amino acids: CASSFPLSYLVSGHDRRGDTQYF. Here the CDR3 DNA reads TGTGCCAGCAGTTTCCCCCTCTCCTACCTAGTGAGCGGGCATGACCGCCGAGGAGATACGCAGTATTTT.

This clonotype was counted at least ten times. V is TRBV24-1 and J is TRBJ2-1; 14 bases fit TRBD2. The CDR3 consists of 17 residues. CDR1 is KGHDR and CDR2 is SFDVKD in the germline V gene. The junction had 5 bases not matched to a gene; V was cut back by 1 base and J by 7 bases. The CDR3 region is CATSDFTTSGRVNEQFF. DNA for the CDR3: TGTGCCACCAGTGATTTTACGACTAGCGGGAGGGTGAATGAGCAGTTCTTC.

The chain carries TRBV24-1 and TRBJ1-2, with 8 nucleotides matching TRBD1. The germline gives CDR1 KGHDR, CDR2 SFDVKD. The CDR3 has 15 residues. V shed 4 bases and J 5 bases; nucleotides not matched to a gene: 8. The CDR3 DNA sequence: TGTGCCACCAGTGAGTCCGGGACAGGCGGTTATGGCTACACCTTC. Translating it yields CATSESGTGGYGYTF.

In its sample, this clonotype was seen many times. V usage is TRBV2 and J usage is TRBJ2-1, with 8 bases lining up with TRBD2. Losses at the gene ends were 11 bases for V and 6 bases for J; bases not matched to a gene: 6. The CDR3 length is 12 residues. Germline V gene sequence: CDR1 SNHLY, CDR2 FYNNEI. CDR3 DNA: TGTGCCTCCCCCGGGACTAGCAATGAGCAGTTCTTC. It specifies CASPGTSNEQFF.

This chain uses TRBV6-1 with TRBJ2-6; D might be TRBD1 (5 bases). Germline CDR1 is MNHNS and CDR2 is SASEGT. The CDR3 runs 16 residues. Trimming left V 4 bases short and J 0 bases short, with 10 bases between. The CDR3 DNA reads as TGTGCCAGCAGTGCACGACAGATCTCTGGGGCCAACGTCCTGACTTTC. Translation: CASSARQISGANVLTF.

The chain carries TRBV20-1 and TRBJ2-3; 7 nucleotides agree with TRBD2. CDR3 length: 15 amino acids. Trimming cost V 6 bases and J 2 bases; bases outside gene matches: 11. Germline V gene sequence: CDR1 DFQATT, CDR2 SNEGSKA (reference sequence). CDR3 amino acids: CSATPLAEYTDTQYF. For the CDR3, the DNA is TGCAGTGCCACTCCTCTAGCGGAGTACACAGATACGCAGTATTTT.

This clonotype came up many times. The V call is TRBV29-1, the J call TRBJ2-1; 9 nucleotides agree with TRBD1. This CDR3 spans 12 amino acids. Per germline, CDR1 SQVTM and CDR2 ANQGSEA. The V gene end was trimmed by 6 bases and the J gene end by 8 bases; junction bases not matched to a gene: 5. In DNA, the CDR3 is TGCAGCGTCGCCGACAGGGGGGATGAGCAGTTCTTC. It specifies CSVADRGDEQFF.

This clonotype was counted many times. The V call is TRBV14, the J call TRBJ2-1; TRBD2 is a possible D gene (7 bases). This CDR3 has 13 residues. CDR1 and CDR2 (germline): SGHDN, FVKESK. Trimming removed 1 base at V and 10 bases at J, with 11 bases between. For the CDR3, the DNA is TGTGCCAGCAGCCAAGGAGGGGGGGTAGAGCAGTTCTTC. Amino acid sequence: CASSQGGGVEQFF.

The V and J genes are TRBV5-1 and TRBJ2-1; possibly TRBD2 for D (6 bases). The CDR3 loop spans 17 amino acids. Germline CDR1 SGHRS, CDR2 YFSETQ. V lost 4 bases to trimming and J lost 0 bases, with 17 bases between them. The CDR3 nucleotides read TGCGCCAGCAGCCCAAAGGCCGGGACTGCCTCCTACAATGAGCAGTTCTTC. This sequence encodes CASSPKAGTASYNEQFF.

This clonotype was counted many times. The J gene is TRBJ2-2, the V gene TRBV9; TRBD1 is a possible D gene (5 bases). Trimming took 5 bases from V and 5 from J, leaving 7 bases between them. Germline loops: CDR1 SGDLS, CDR2 YYNGEE. CDR3 length: 12 residues. CDR3 nucleotides: TGTGCCAGCAGAGGGGTGACCGGGGAGCTGTTTTTT. Its protein product is CASRGVTGELFF.